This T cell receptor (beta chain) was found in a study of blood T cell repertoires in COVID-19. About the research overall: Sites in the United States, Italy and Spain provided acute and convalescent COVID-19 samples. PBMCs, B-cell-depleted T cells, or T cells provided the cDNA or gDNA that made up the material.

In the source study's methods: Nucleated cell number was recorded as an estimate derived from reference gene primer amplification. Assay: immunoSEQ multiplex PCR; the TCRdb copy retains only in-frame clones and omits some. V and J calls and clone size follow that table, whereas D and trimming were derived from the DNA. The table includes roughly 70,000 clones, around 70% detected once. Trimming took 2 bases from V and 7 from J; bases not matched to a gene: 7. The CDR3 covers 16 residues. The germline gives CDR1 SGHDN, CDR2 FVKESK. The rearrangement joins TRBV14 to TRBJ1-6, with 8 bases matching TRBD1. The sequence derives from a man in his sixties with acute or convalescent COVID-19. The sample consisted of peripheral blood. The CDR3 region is CASSQLTGAGNSPLHF. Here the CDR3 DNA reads TGTGCCAGCAGCCAATTGACAGGGGCGGGAAATTCACCCCTCCACTTT.